This TCR beta chain was sequenced for a study of T cell changes during pregnancy in multiple sclerosis. Assay: immunoSEQ multiplex PCR; the TCRdb copy retains only in-frame clones and omits some. The sample lists fewer than 13,000 clones, about 89% occurring once. The CDR3 runs to 14 residues. The V end was cut by 5 bases, the J end by 3 bases, with 8 bases between. Germline V gene data show CDR1 as SGHAT and CDR2 as FQNNGV. The source is a female donor in good health, enrolled as a control in a pregnancy study. Sequencing was performed on CD8+ T cells from peripheral blood mononuclear cells, taken in the first trimester of pregnancy. V and J are TRBV11-2 and TRBJ2-6, with TRBD2 as a possible D gene (6 bases). The CDR3 reads CASSRDFGANVLTF. DNA for the CDR3: TGTGCCAGCAGCCGGGACTTTGGGGCCAACGTCCTGACTTTC.